This entry describes one T cell receptor (beta chain). The trim removed 3 bases at V and 1 base at J, leaving 6 bases unmatched. CDR3 size: 15 residues. Germline assignment: CDR1 SGDLS and CDR2 YYNGEE. The sample comes from a study of blood T cell repertoires in COVID-19. Study at large: PBMCs, B-cell-depleted T cells, or T cells were the source of the cDNA or gDNA that made up the material.

As originally analysed: Estimation of nucleated cell counts relied on the amplification of reference gene primers. TCRdb's table, derived via immunoSEQ multiplex PCR, lists solely in-frame clones and lacks some. Clone size and V and J calls were adopted from that table, with D and trimming inferred from the DNA. The table lists 200,000 to 250,000 clones, about nine tenths of them singletons. The sequence derives from a woman in her 30s who had recovered from COVID-19. The V call is TRBV9, the J call TRBJ1-2; 7 nucleotides match TRBD1. The material sequenced was PBMCs or T cells enriched from blood (not recorded which). The chain's CDR3 is CASSAGTELNYGYTF. The CDR3 DNA sequence: TGTGCCAGCAGCGCCGGGACAGAACTTAACTATGGCTACACCTTC.